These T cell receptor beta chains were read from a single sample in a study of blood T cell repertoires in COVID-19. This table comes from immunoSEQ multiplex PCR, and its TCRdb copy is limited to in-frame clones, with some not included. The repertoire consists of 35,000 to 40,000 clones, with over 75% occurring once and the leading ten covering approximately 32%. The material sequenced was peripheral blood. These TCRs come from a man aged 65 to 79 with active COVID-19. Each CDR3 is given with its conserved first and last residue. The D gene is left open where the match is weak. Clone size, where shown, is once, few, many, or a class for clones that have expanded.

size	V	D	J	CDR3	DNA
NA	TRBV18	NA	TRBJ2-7	CASSPGSEQYF	TGTGCCAGCTCACCCGGTAGCGAGCAGTACTTC
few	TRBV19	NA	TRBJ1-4	CASSMGGEKLFF	TGTGCCAGTAGTATGGGCGGGGAAAAACTGTTTTTT
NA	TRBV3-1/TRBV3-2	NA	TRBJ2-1	CASSQGWRGAYNEQFF	TGTGCCAGCAGCCAAGGGTGGCGGGGAGCCTACAATGAGCAGTTCTTC
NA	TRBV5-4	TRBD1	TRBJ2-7	CASSARQGSGSYEQYF	TGTGCCAGCAGCGCCAGACAGGGATCAGGCTCCTACGAGCAGTACTTC
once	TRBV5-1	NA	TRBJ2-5	CASSLPGRQETQYF	TGCGCCAGCAGCTTGCCGGGAAGACAAGAGACCCAGTACTTC
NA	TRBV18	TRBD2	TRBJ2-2	CASSAYTSGRTGELFF	TGTGCCAGCTCCGCCTACACTAGCGGGAGGACCGGGGAGCTGTTTTTT
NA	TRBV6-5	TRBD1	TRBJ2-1	CASSRTGGREQFF	TGTGCCAGCAGCCGTACAGGGGGCAGGGAGCAGTTCTTC
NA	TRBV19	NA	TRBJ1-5	CASSPRGNSNQPQHF	TGTGCCAGTAGCCCTAGGGGTAATAGCAATCAGCCCCAGCATTTT
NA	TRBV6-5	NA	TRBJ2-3	CASARRGQTTDTQYF	TGTGCCAGCGCCCGCCGCGGACAGACCACAGATACGCAGTATTTT
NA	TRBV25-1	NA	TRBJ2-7	CASSDRGTSREQYF	TGTGCCAGCAGTGACCGGGGGACCTCAAGGGAGCAGTACTTC
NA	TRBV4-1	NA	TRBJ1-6	CASSQGLGQIYNSPLHF	TGCGCCAGCAGCCAAGGCCTCGGACAGATTTATAATTCACCCCTCCACTTT
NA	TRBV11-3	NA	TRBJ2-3	CASSFSSTDTQYF	TGTGCCAGCAGCTTTTCTAGCACAGATACGCAGTATTTT
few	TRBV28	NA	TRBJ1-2	CASRTTANYGYTF	TGTGCCAGCAGAACGACAGCAAACTATGGCTACACCTTC
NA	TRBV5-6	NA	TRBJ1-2	CASSFLSYYGYTF	TGTGCCAGCAGCTTTTTGTCCTACTATGGCTACACCTTC
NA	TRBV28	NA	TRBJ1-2	CASSLSRGRYGYTF	TGTGCCAGCAGCCTTAGCAGGGGAAGGTATGGCTACACCTTC
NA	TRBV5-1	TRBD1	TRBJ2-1	CASSRTGNEQFF	TGCGCCAGCAGCAGGACAGGCAATGAGCAGTTCTTC
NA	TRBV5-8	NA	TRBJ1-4	CASAFGRGPTNEKLFF	TGTGCCAGCGCTTTCGGGCGAGGGCCAACTAATGAAAAACTGTTTTTT
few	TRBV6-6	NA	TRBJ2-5	CASSAGRWETQYF	TGTGCCAGCAGTGCAGGTCGCTGGGAGACCCAGTACTTC
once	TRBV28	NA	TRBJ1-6	CASSLAAQGNSPLHF	TGTGCCAGCAGTTTAGCAGCCCAGGGCAATTCACCCCTCCACTTT
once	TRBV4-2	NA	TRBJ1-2	CASSQPTGFGYTF	TGTGCCAGCAGCCAACCGACAGGTTTTGGCTACACCTTC
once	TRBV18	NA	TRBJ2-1	CASSPTGLSGGNEQFF	TGTGCCAGCTCGCCGACCGGCTTAAGTGGCGGGAATGAGCAGTTCTTC
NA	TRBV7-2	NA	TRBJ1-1	CASSSQGILEAFF	TGTGCCAGCAGCTCGCAGGGGATCCTTGAAGCTTTCTTT
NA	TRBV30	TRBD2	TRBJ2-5	CAWSVPSSGRETQYF	TGTGCCTGGAGTGTTCCGAGCTCCGGGAGGGAGACCCAGTACTTC
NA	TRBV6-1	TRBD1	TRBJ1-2	CASSEALRGRGYGYTF	TGTGCCAGCAGTGAAGCGCTTCGAGGCAGGGGGTATGGCTACACCTTC
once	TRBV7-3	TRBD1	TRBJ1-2	CASSLTGGGFLGYTF	TGTGCCAGCAGCTTGACAGGGGGCGGCTTTCTAGGCTACACCTTC